These 29 T cell receptor beta chains were sequenced from one sample in a study of cytomegalovirus exposure and HLA in healthy donors. In the PCR, 60 Vbeta and 13 Jbeta primers were used. The repertoire was sequenced with immunoSEQ multiplex PCR; TCRdb's copy has only in-frame clones and lacks some. The table shows roughly 70,000 clones, with 65% to 85% occurring only once. Sequenced input: PBMCs. Receptors originate from a man between 65 and 85 years old in good health and CMV-seronegative.

The V and J genes are TRBV5-1 and TRBJ2-2; D is uncertain. Germline V CDR1 and CDR2: SGHRS, YFSETQ. The germline V and J ends were trimmed by 2 bases and 0 bases, with 8 bases remaining between them. There are 15 residues in the CDR3. CDR3 sequence (DNA): TGCGCCAGCAGCTTTCAGGCCGCGAACACCGGGGAGCTGTTTTTT. Residues: CASSFQAANTGELFF. Variable domain in full (rest from reference TRBV5-1 and TRBJ2-2): KAGVTQTPRYLIKTRGQQVTLSCSPISGHRSVSWYQQTPGQGLQFLFEYFSETQRNKGNFPGRFSGRQFSNSRSEMNVSTLELGDSALYLCASSFQAANTGELFFGEGSRLTVL.

The V gene is TRBV6-6, the J gene TRBJ2-1; tentative D call: TRBD2 (6 bases). CDR1 and CDR2 from the germline V gene are MNHNY and SVGAGI (reference sequence). The CDR3 has 15 residues. V lost 0 bases and J 4 bases, leaving 10 bases between the germline ends. The CDR3 region is CASSYSSGNYNEQFF. The CDR3 DNA reads TGTGCCAGCAGTTACTCTAGCGGAAATTACAATGAGCAGTTCTTC.

The chain has TRBV18 and TRBJ1-2, with a weak D call TRBD1 (6 bases). CDR3 length: 14 amino acids. Germline values: CDR1 KGHSH, CDR2 LQKENI. V was cut by 2 bases and J by 4 bases, with 11 bases left in between. The CDR3 DNA reads TGTGCCAGCTCACCAGAAACAGGGAGCTATGGCTACACCTTC. This codes for CASSPETGSYGYTF. Full variable domain (rest looked up from reference TRBV18 and TRBJ1-2): NAGVMQNPRHLVRRRGQEARLRCSPMKGHSHVYWYRQLPEEGLKFMVYLQKENIIDESGMPKERFSAEFPKEGPSILRIQQVVRGDSAAYFCASSPETGSYGYTFGSGTRLTVV.

As DNA, the CDR3 is TGCGCCAGCAGCTTGGTGACTTCCAGCTCCTACAATGAGCAGTTCTTC. Translated, it gives CASSLVTSSSYNEQFF. The chain has TRBV5-1 and TRBJ2-1; D unclear. Trimming cost V 0 bases and J 0 bases, with 10 bases left between them. Germline CDR1 SGHRS, CDR2 YFSETQ. The CDR3 runs to 16 residues. Filled out from reference TRBV5-1 and TRBJ2-1, the complete variable domain reads KAGVTQTPRYLIKTRGQQVTLSCSPISGHRSVSWYQQTPGQGLQFLFEYFSETQRNKGNFPGRFSGRQFSNSRSEMNVSTLELGDSALYLCASSLVTSSSYNEQFFGPGTRLTVL.

The rearrangement links TRBV6-1 to TRBJ1-4; a weak D match, TRBD1 (5 bases). The germline V and J ends were trimmed by 4 bases and 8 bases, with 17 bases remaining between them. The CDR3 is 15 residues long. The germline V gene encodes CDR1 MNHNS and CDR2 SASEGT. CDR3 protein: CASSGQIIGGEKLFF. As DNA, the CDR3 is TGTGCCAGCAGTGGACAAATAATCGGGGGGGAAAAACTGTTTTTT.

This clone was observed a handful of times. V and J are TRBV27 and TRBJ2-1; TRBD2 aligns across 11 bases. V shed 1 base and J 2 bases; nucleotides not matched to a gene: 10. Germline V gene sequence: CDR1 MNHEY, CDR2 SMNVEV (reference sequence). The CDR3 length is 19 residues. Here the CDR3 DNA reads TGTGCCAGCAGTTTATTATTCGGGCGACTAGCGGGGACCTACAATGAGCAGTTCTTC. Translated, it gives CASSLLFGRLAGTYNEQFF.

This chain connects TRBV19 to TRBJ2-5, with D unclear. The DNA matches TRBJ2-7 better at its end, which makes the J call doubtful. CDR1 and CDR2 from the germline V gene are LNHDA and SQIVND (reference sequence). The length of the CDR3 is 13 residues. The CDR3 here is CASSTHSIYEQYF. In nucleotides, the CDR3 is TGTGCCAGTAGTACTCACAGCATCTACGAGCAGTACTTC.

This clone was seen just once. V usage is TRBV5-4 and J usage is TRBJ1-6, with TRBD1 identical over 8 bases. Germline V gives CDR1 SGHNT, CDR2 YYREEE (reference sequence). J gave up 8 bases and V 0 bases, and 7 bases lay outside the gene matches. The CDR3 consists of 16 residues. CDR3 coding DNA: TGTGCCAGCAGCTTGGTTCCTACAGGGGGGGATTCACCCCTCCACTTT. Its translation is CASSLVPTGGDSPLHF.

This clone turned up a few times. The rearrangement joins TRBV14 to TRBJ2-3, with 7 bases identical to TRBD1. The CDR3 loop spans 16 amino acids. The V segment lost 0 bases and the J segment 0 bases; nucleotides outside the gene matches: 3. Germline V gene sequence: CDR1 SGHDN, CDR2 FVKESK. The CDR3 reads CASSQDEGASTDTQYF. The CDR3 region has the DNA TGTGCCAGCAGCCAAGACGAGGGGGCAAGCACAGATACGCAGTATTTT.

This chain connects TRBV9 to TRBJ2-5; 7 bases align to TRBD1. This CDR3 contains 15 residues. Germline values: CDR1 SGDLS, CDR2 YYNGEE. The V and J ends lost 4 bases and 2 bases, in that order; junction bases with no gene match: 8. The CDR3, as DNA: TGTGCCAGCAGCTCTAGCTCGGGACAGCAAGAGACCCAGTACTTC. Translating it yields CASSSSSGQQETQYF.

This clone was seen more than once but under ten times. The rearrangement links TRBV2 to TRBJ1-5; D ambiguous. V was clipped by 5 bases and J by 0 bases, with 11 bases between them. The CDR3 runs to 15 residues. Germline-derived CDR1 and CDR2 are SNHLY and FYNNEI. The CDR3 DNA sequence: TGTGCCAGCAGTCGCCCGGGAGTTAGCAATCAGCCCCAGCATTTT. Its protein is CASSRPGVSNQPQHF.

This chain links TRBV2 with TRBJ2-7, with 9 bases aligning to TRBD1. This CDR3 spans 14 amino acids. Germline V CDR1 and CDR2: SNHLY, FYNNEI. The junction had 3 bases not matched to a gene; V was cut back by 6 bases and J by 0 bases. The chain's CDR3 is CASSYRGLSYEQYF. The CDR3 DNA is TGTGCCAGCAGCTACAGGGGGCTCTCCTACGAGCAGTACTTC.

This rearrangement joins TRBV7-9 to TRBJ1-5; 8 nucleotides agree with TRBD1. The CDR3 is made up of 15 amino acids. The germline CDR1 and CDR2 sequences are SEHNR and FQNEAQ (reference sequence). Trimming took 5 bases from V and 0 from J; bases not matched to a gene: 3. CDR3 protein: CASSKQGDSNQPQHF. The CDR3 nucleotides read TGTGCCAGCAGCAAACAGGGGGATAGCAATCAGCCCCAGCATTTT.

The V call is TRBV15, the J call TRBJ2-7; 7 nucleotides match TRBD2. The V gene's germline CDR1 is LNHNV and CDR2 YYDKDF (reference sequence). With 2 bases clipped from V and 3 bases from J, the junction kept 1 base outside the gene matches. The CDR3 has 13 residues. The CDR3 DNA is TGTGCCACCAGCAGATCGGGGGGCTACGAGCAGTACTTC. Translating gives CATSRSGGYEQYF.

The V gene is TRBV10-1, the J gene TRBJ2-3, with TRBD1 matching 8 bases. The junction had 6 bases not matched to a gene; V was cut back by 3 bases and J by 4 bases. This CDR3 is built from 15 residues. Germline loops: CDR1 WNHNN, CDR2 SYGVQD (reference sequence). CDR3 residues: CASSEGQGAADTQYF. The DNA for the CDR3 is TGCGCCAGCAGTGAAGGGCAGGGGGCCGCAGATACGCAGTATTTT.

A few counts support this clone. This chain joins TRBV6-1 and TRBJ1-6, with TRBD1 matching 7 bases. From germline, CDR1 is MNHNS and CDR2 SASEGT. The CDR3 consists of 14 residues. The junction had 8 bases not matched to a gene; V was cut back by 8 bases and J by 7 bases. CDR3 region: CASYRQGPNSPLHF. CDR3 in DNA: TGTGCCAGCTACCGACAGGGACCAAATTCACCCCTCCACTTT.

This chain uses TRBV4-2 with TRBJ2-5; possible D gene TRBD2, 6 bases. The V gene lost 0 bases and the J gene lost 4 bases, with 6 bases spanning the gap. The germline V gene has CDR1 LGHNA and CDR2 YNFKEQ. The CDR3 covers 13 residues. In DNA form, the CDR3 reads TGTGCCAGCAGCCAAGAGGGAGGAGAGACCCAGTACTTC. Protein: CASSQEGGETQYF.

This clone has more than one count but fewer than ten. The chain has TRBV7-2 and TRBJ2-7; D perhaps matches TRBD1 (7 bases). Between the trimmed V and J ends, which lost 7 bases and 0 bases, there was a span of 13 bases. Germline V gene lookup returns CDR1 SGHTA and CDR2 FQGNSA. The CDR3 totals 14 residues. Here the CDR3 reads CASTPGGISYEQYF. The CDR3 DNA reads TGTGCCAGCACTCCAGGGGGGATCTCCTACGAGCAGTACTTC.

This clone was recorded only once. The chain combines TRBV28 with TRBJ1-1; D is undetermined. V was trimmed by 6 bases and J by 9 bases, leaving 17 bases between them. The germline gives CDR1 MDHEN, CDR2 SYDVKM. This CDR3 comprises 13 residues. This chain's CDR3 is CASRAGDWEKAFF. In DNA, the CDR3 is TGTGCCAGCAGGGCGGGAGATTGGGAAAAAGCTTTCTTT.

The chain joins TRBV6-5 to TRBJ2-1; 7 positions match TRBD1. J lost 6 bases, V lost 2 bases, and 7 bases had no gene match. The CDR3 is made up of 15 amino acids. Germline V gene sequence: CDR1 MNHEY, CDR2 SVGAGI. CDR3 in amino acids: CASSYEGAAFNEQFF. In DNA form, the CDR3 reads TGTGCCAGCAGTTACGAGGGGGCCGCATTCAATGAGCAGTTCTTC.

This sequence joins TRBV10-1 and TRBJ2-7; 9 bases line up with TRBD1. Trimming removed 6 bases from V and 2 bases from J; junction bases left unmatched: 11. CDR1 is WNHNN, CDR2 SYGVQD, per germline (reference sequence). CDR3 length: 16 residues. CDR3 coding DNA: TGCGCCAGCAGAAAAATCACCGGGACAGGGCCCTACGAGCAGTACTTC. It codes for CASRKITGTGPYEQYF.

This clone was counted a single time. Here the CDR3 DNA reads TGCGCCAGCAGCCTCCGGGACAGGTACAATGAGCAGTTCTTC. Amino acid sequence: CASSLRDRYNEQFF. The chain joins TRBV5-1 to TRBJ2-1; 8 nucleotides line up with TRBD1. V lost 4 bases to trimming and J lost 4 bases; unmatched junction nucleotides: 4. This CDR3 has 14 residues. Germline values: CDR1 SGHRS, CDR2 YFSETQ.

The chain is built from TRBV7-9 and TRBJ2-1; 7 nucleotides align to TRBD1. The trim removed 5 bases at V and 9 bases at J, leaving 4 bases unmatched. This CDR3 is 12 amino acids long. The germline V gene has CDR1 SEHNR and CDR2 FQNEAQ (reference sequence). The CDR3 sequence is CASSMTGFEQFF. CDR3 nucleotides: TGTGCCAGCAGCATGACAGGGTTTGAGCAGTTCTTC.

Concerning this clone itself: One junction end disagrees with the germline gene, perhaps due to a read error. The chain uses TRBV7-9 and TRBJ1-2; tentative D call: TRBD1 (6 bases). This CDR3 region has 13 residues. Germline CDR1 reads SEHNR; CDR2 reads FQNEAQ (reference sequence). The CDR3 nucleotides are TGTTCCAGCAGCTCCAGGGGCAGCGATGGCTACACCTTC. Its protein product is CSSSSRGSDGYTF.

The chain employs TRBV18 and TRBJ1-3, with 9 bases matching TRBD1. Per germline, CDR1 KGHSH and CDR2 LQKENI. The CDR3 is made up of 18 amino acids. V gave up 5 bases and J gave up 3 bases; unmatched junction bases: 14. The CDR3 nucleotides read TGTGCCAGCTCAGCTTCCGGGACAGGGACACTAGGTGGAAACACCATATATTTT. Protein sequence: CASSASGTGTLGGNTIYF. The full variable domain, its missing parts supplied by reference TRBV18 and TRBJ1-3, is NAGVMQNPRHLVRRRGQEARLRCSPMKGHSHVYWYRQLPEEGLKFMVYLQKENIIDESGMPKERFSAEFPKEGPSILRIQQVVRGDSAAYFCASSASGTGTLGGNTIYFGEGSWLTVV.

The chain joins TRBV7-9 to TRBJ2-7, with 9 bases that match TRBD1. Germline V CDR1 and CDR2: SEHNR, FQNEAQ (reference sequence). The CDR3 length is 14 residues. V lost 5 bases, J lost 7 bases, and 9 bases stayed unmatched. DNA of the CDR3: TGTGCCAGCAGCCCGGGACAGGGAGTTTTGGAGCAGTACTTC. This translates into CASSPGQGVLEQYF.

V usage is TRBV19 and J usage is TRBJ2-1, with 7 bases fitting TRBD2. Germline V CDR1 and CDR2: LNHDA, SQIVND (reference sequence). CDR3 size: 15 residues. V was clipped by 5 bases and J by 3 bases; unmatched bases: 7. CDR3 coding DNA: TGTGCCAGTAGTCCCACTGCGGGGGACTACAATGAGCAGTTCTTC. It is translated as CASSPTAGDYNEQFF.

The chain joins TRBV7-8 to TRBJ2-7; D call uncertain. V was cut by 5 bases and J by 2 bases, with 28 bases left in between. There are 19 residues in the CDR3. Germline V gives CDR1 SGHVS, CDR2 FQNEAQ. The CDR3 protein is CASSPTRVTPAGDPYEQYF. Written as DNA, the CDR3 is TGTGCCAGCAGCCCCACCCGCGTAACTCCGGCAGGTGATCCCTACGAGCAGTACTTC.

J is TRBJ2-7 and V is TRBV7-8; 7 bases map to TRBD1. Germline V gene data show CDR1 as SGHVS and CDR2 as FQNEAQ. CDR3 size: 17 residues. V was clipped by 2 bases and J by 0 bases; unmatched bases: 10. CDR3 amino acids: CASSLNAGTASSYEQYF. The CDR3 DNA follows: TGTGCCAGCAGCTTAAACGCCGGGACAGCAAGCTCCTACGAGCAGTACTTC.